This T cell receptor (beta chain) was profiled in a study of identical twins. General study points: In cord blood, abundant beta clonotypes had fewer insertions; memory showed no trend. Where out-of-frame alpha sequences were twin-shared, they showed excess low generation probability.

The CDR3 has 16 amino acids. J lost 3 bases, V lost 5 bases, and 11 bases had no gene match. CDR1 and CDR2 from the germline V gene are MNHEY and SMNVEV (reference sequence). A universal primer site was created by template switching, with the cDNA bearing unique molecular identifiers. TCRdb processed the 5' RACE reads anew with MiXCR; each CDR3 protein has one entry. The sample has about 660,000 distinct CDR3 sequences, 8.5% to 9% seen once. This clonotype occurred many times. Its antigen is still unknown. The data also belong to a second study, concerning yellow fever vaccine responses in identical twins. That work contributes: Vaccine-induced T cell responses in twins were reportedly observed to appear partly convergent, partly personalized.

The chain joins TRBV27 to TRBJ2-7, with TRBD1 matching over 9 bases. Sequences were obtained from PBMCs. The source of this sequence is a young woman in good health. The DNA for the CDR3 is TGTGCCAGCAGTATATGGGCCGGGACAGGGATCTACGAGCAGTACTTC. Translating gives CASSIWAGTGIYEQYF.